A single T cell receptor beta chain is shown here with its context. Its cognate antigen is unknown. This sample was included in a study of cytomegalovirus exposure and HLA in healthy donors. This CDR3 has 12 amino acids. With 2 bases clipped from V and 6 bases from J, the junction kept 3 bases outside the gene matches. The germline CDR1 and CDR2 sequences are SQVTM and ANQGSEA. Findings and caveats of the study: A missense variant in DCLRE1C was later tied to TCR beta V- and J-gene trimming.

The PCR contained 60 Vbeta and 13 Jbeta primers. Profiled with immunoSEQ multiplex PCR; TCRdb holds only in-frame clones, not every one. The repertoire holds fewer than 70,000 clones, with approximately 70% as singletons. Sequenced: PBMCs. V usage is TRBV29-1 and J usage is TRBJ1-2; TRBD1 matches at 7 bases. The clonotype was recovered from a male donor in good health and CMV-seropositive. CDR3 residues: CSVERQGDGYTF. CDR3 bases: TGCAGCGTTGAACGTCAGGGGGATGGCTACACCTTC.